This T cell receptor beta chain was observed in a study of shared clonotypes between healthy human individuals (dated by TCRdb to 2018 to 2021). Background for the entire study: Three men and two women, aged 18 to 49 years, made up the cohort. The study deeply sequenced blood TCR repertoires of several healthy adults to estimate repertoire size and the extent of clonotype sharing between individuals. Libraries were prepared and TCR repertoires were sequenced by different laboratories using diverse techniques, in order to increase sequencing depth and limit assay-specific biases. Between about 0.94 and 8.9 billion PBMCs per donor were obtained by leukapheresis.

Overall study outcomes, separate from this receptor: Only blood was sampled, and tissue TCR repertoires likely differ from those in blood. Based on pairwise subsampling, the degree of clonotype sharing among donors was expected to be affected by sequencing depth. Because the study included only a small number of donors, the genetic and exposure-history diversity represented was limited.

Healthy HIV-negative adults with no recently reported acute infections or vaccinations were included as donors. All donors were Caucasian adults living in Nashville, Tennessee, USA. In the unsorted samples, roughly 90 million PBMCs were counted, and genomic DNA was extracted using the QIAamp DNA Blood Mini kit. Blood was obtained by leukapheresis, after which PBMCs were separated by Ficoll-Histopaque density gradient centrifugation and cryopreserved in liquid nitrogen vapor phase. Using the deep immunoSEQ assay, multiplex PCR amplified TCR CDR3 regions from genomic DNA. Genomic DNA extracted from each cell subset was distributed evenly over all wells of several immunoSEQ 96-well plates, and each plate served as one replicate. For unsorted PBMC, each replicate PCR was loaded with 300 to 350 ng genomic DNA, equivalent to around 30,000 T cell genomes. Genomic DNA from unsorted PBMC was sequenced over ten immunoSEQ deep assay plates. Purified libraries were measured with a Qubit 3.0 fluorometer, size-checked on a Bioanalyzer 2100, and measured again with the KAPA Library Quantification kit. Every immunoSEQ 96-well plate was sequenced on a separate single-read 150-cycle Illumina NextSeq 550 flow cell. Per the source publication's procedure: Because only junctional sequences without quality scores were contained in the immunoSEQ output, filtering matching that applied to full-length reads could not be performed. To assign V/J genes and CDR3, sequences were annotated against IMGT germline references using PyIR, a Python wrapper for IgBLAST v1.9. Reads were filtered out if the reads had weak V/J assignments (E-value above 1e-6), no CDR3, stop codons, out-of-frame junctions, or ambiguous translated residues. V3J clonotypes were defined as sequences sharing the same inferred V gene, J gene, and CDR3 amino acid sequence. Percentage overlap between repertoires was computed as shared unique clonotypes divided by the size of the smaller repertoire. Three approaches were used to assess repertoire richness: RTK rarefaction, the Chao1 estimator, and Recon v2.1 estimates of unobserved clonotypes. The immuneACCESS repertoire file appears here via TCRdb, limited to in-frame rearrangements. These files lack a portion of the clones; in checked studies, under half of the deficit traces to unresolved V genes, and the cause of the others is not known. V and J calls and clone size are those listed in that table; D and trimming were worked out from the DNA. A total of under 600,000 clones appear in this sample, about 79% of them only once. The ten largest account for about 12% of the sample.

According to the germline V gene, CDR1 reads SGHDN and CDR2 reads FVKESK. Relative to germline, V is 0 bases shorter and J is 9 bases shorter, with 3 bases between their ends. The cysteine opens and the phenylalanine closes a CDR3 of 11 amino acids. Only the CDR3 region is kept as DNA, spanning 33 bases read in frame from base 1. This clone was counted a single time. Its antigen specificity is not known. Base-call qualities are not available, and no considerably larger clone is one nucleotide away. The sequence joins TRBV14 to TRBJ2-1, with no reliable assignment of the D segment. This clonotype was sampled from a woman aged 40-49 years in good health. Some clones in this sample may be carry-over from other donors' samples. The specimen was PBMCs. The CDR3: CASSQEREQFF. DNA sequence: TGTGCCAGCAGCCAAGAACGTGAGCAGTTCTTC.